This record looks at one TCR beta chain sequence and its context. Its target is unknown. The primer mix had 60 Vbeta and 13 Jbeta primers. Using immunoSEQ multiplex PCR, the repertoire was profiled, and TCRdb retains in-frame clones only, with some absent. The table includes 180,000 or so clones, 75% to 85% detected once. These data belong to a study of cytomegalovirus exposure and HLA in healthy donors. The CDR3 is made up of 11 amino acids. The germline V and J ends were trimmed by 7 bases and 8 bases, with 13 bases remaining between them. Germline V gene lookup returns CDR1 SQVTM and CDR2 ANQGSEA. Notes on the study in general: It was reported in a later analysis that an Asian-associated ancestry cluster showed fewer N-insertions than the 666-donor mean. As a later analysis showed, a missense DCLRE1C variant was linked to trimming of TCR beta V- and J-genes. No immune exposure information besides CMV serostatus was available.

This sequence was found in an older woman in good health and CMV-seropositive. Sequenced input: PBMCs. The genes are TRBV29-1 and TRBJ2-3; no reliable D call. CDR3 amino acids: CSDLTMGTQYF. In DNA, the CDR3 is TGCAGCGACCTCACTATGGGTACGCAGTATTTT.